Listed here is a single T cell receptor beta chain. The J segment lost 11 bases and the V segment lost 7 bases, leaving 10 bases of the junction unmatched. The CDR3 runs 12 residues. From germline, CDR1 is SQVTM and CDR2 ANQGSEA. The Seattle site enrolled patients during active infection and followed them longitudinally. These data originate in a study of blood T cell repertoires in COVID-19. At the level of the study: Samples representing acute and convalescent COVID-19 were sourced from the United States, Italy and Spain.

The table came from immunoSEQ multiplex PCR; TCRdb's copy has only in-frame clones and leaves some out. The sample includes tens of thousands of clones, under 85% seen only once; the top ten take 14% to 15%. The TCR sequence derives from a man in his 60s with COVID-19, enrolled during active disease. Sequencing input: peripheral blood. This chain connects TRBV29-1 to TRBJ1-4, with 7 bases aligning to TRBD1. The CDR3 nucleotides read TGCAGCGGGGAAACAGGGGCGGGGAAACTGTTTTTT. This translates into CSGETGAGKLFF.